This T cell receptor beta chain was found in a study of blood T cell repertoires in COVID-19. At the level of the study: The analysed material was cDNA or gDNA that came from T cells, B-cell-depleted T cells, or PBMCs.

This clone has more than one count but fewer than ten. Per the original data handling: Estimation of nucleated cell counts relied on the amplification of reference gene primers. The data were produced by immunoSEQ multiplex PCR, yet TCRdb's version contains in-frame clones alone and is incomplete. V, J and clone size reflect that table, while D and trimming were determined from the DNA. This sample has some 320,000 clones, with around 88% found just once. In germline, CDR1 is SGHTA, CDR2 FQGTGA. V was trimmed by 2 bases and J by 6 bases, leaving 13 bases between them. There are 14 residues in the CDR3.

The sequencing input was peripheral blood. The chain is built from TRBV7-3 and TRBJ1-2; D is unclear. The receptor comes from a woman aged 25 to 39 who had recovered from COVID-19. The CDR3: CASSLGTVHNGYTF. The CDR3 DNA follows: TGTGCCAGCAGCTTAGGCACAGTACACAATGGCTACACCTTC.